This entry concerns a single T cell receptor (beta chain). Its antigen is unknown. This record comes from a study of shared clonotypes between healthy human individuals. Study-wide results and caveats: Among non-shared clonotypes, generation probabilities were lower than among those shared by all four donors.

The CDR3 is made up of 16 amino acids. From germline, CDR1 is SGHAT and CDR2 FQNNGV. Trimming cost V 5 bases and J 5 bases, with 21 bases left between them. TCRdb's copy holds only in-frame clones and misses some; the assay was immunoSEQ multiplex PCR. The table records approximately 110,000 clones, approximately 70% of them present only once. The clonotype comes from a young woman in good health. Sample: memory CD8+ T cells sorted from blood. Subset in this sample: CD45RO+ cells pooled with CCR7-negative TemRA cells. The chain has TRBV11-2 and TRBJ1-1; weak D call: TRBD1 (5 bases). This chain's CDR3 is CASSPNPGGRRTEAFF. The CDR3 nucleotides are TGTGCCAGCAGCCCTAATCCGGGGGGAAGGAGGACTGAAGCTTTCTTT.